The rows below give T cell receptor beta chains drawn from one sample of a study of blood T cell repertoires in COVID-19. Profiled with immunoSEQ multiplex PCR; TCRdb holds only in-frame clones, not every one. The sample records 200,000 to 250,000 clones, around 83% being singletons. Sequenced material: peripheral blood. Every receptor here comes from a man aged 35 to 55 with acute or convalescent COVID-19. The CDR3 runs from the conserved cysteine through the conserved F or W.

J gene | V gene | CDR3 protein
TRBJ1-5 | TRBV12-5 | CASSPDIGAGNQPQHF
TRBJ2-7 | TRBV2 | CASSDGRGSYEQYF
TRBJ2-7 | TRBV28 | CASSLPPYEQYF
TRBJ1-6 | TRBV12-3/TRBV12-4 | CASRQQGDSPLHF
TRBJ1-1 | TRBV11-3 | CASSFGLNTEAFF
TRBJ1-2 | TRBV11-3 | CASSFLLDQGGGYTF
TRBJ2-7 | TRBV18 | CASSPGQGVREQYF
TRBJ1-4 | TRBV24-1 | CATSDSRGSGEKLFF
TRBJ2-3 | TRBV2 | CASATSGAAQYF
TRBJ1-2 | TRBV29-1 | CSVDERRTYGYTF
TRBJ2-1 | TRBV30 | CAWRKSWGTGTYNEQFF
TRBJ2-5 | TRBV2 | CASSGDLGETQYF
TRBJ2-7 | TRBV5-1 | CASSLLSGLNEQYF
TRBJ2-7 | TRBV7-9 | CASSVGGSSYEQYF
TRBJ1-2 | TRBV19 | CASSIDAGDGYTF
TRBJ1-2 | TRBV30 | CAWVGDRGNYGYTF